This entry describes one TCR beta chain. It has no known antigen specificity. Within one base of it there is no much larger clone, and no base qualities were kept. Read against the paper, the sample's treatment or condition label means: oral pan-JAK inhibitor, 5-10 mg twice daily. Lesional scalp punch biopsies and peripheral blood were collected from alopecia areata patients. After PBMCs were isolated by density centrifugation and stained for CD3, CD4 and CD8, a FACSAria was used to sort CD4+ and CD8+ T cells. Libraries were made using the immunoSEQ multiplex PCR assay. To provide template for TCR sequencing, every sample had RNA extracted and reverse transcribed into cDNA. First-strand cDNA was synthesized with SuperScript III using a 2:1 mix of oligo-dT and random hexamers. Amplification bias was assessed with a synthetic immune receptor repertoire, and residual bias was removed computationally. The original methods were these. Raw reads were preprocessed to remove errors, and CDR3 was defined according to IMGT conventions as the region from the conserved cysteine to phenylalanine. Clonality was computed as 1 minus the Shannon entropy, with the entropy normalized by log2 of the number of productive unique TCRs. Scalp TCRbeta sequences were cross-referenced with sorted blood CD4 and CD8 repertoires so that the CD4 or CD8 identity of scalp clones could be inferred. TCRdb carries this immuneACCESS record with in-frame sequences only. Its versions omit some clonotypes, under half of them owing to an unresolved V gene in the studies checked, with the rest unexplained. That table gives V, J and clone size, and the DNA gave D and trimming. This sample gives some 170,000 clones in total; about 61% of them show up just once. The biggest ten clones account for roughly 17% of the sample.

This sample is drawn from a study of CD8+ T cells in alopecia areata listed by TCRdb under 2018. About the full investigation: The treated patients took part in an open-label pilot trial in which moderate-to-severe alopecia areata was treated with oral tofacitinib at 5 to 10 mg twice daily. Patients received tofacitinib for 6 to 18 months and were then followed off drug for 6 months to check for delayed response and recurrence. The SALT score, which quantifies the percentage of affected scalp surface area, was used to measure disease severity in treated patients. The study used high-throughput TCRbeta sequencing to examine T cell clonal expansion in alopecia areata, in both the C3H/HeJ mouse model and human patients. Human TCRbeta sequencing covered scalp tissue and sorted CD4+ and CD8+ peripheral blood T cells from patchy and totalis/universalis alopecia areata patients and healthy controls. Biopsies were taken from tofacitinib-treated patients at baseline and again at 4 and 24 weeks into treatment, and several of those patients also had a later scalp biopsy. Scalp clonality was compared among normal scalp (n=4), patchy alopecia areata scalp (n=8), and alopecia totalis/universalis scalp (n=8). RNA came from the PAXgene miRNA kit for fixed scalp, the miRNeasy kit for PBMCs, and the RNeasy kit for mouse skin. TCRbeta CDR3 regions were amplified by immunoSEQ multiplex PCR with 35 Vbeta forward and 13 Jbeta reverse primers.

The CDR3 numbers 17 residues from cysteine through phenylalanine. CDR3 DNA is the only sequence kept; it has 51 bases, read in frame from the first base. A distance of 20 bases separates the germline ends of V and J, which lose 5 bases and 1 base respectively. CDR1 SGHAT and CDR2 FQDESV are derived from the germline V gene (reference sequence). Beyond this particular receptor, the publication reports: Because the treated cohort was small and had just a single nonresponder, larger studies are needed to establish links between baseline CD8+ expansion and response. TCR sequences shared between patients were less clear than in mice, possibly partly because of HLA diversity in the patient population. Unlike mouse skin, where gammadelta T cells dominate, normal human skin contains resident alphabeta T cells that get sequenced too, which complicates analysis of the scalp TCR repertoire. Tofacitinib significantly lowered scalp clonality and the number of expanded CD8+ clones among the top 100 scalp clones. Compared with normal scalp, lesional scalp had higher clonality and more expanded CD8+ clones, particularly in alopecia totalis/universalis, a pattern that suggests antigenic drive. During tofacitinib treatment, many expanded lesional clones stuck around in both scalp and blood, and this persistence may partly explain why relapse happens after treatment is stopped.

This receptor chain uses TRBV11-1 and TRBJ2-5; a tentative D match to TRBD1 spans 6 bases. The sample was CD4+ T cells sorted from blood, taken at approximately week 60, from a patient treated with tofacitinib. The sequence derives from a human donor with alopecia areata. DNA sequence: TGTGCCAGCAGCCACCGAGAACGGGGACACCTCCAAGAGACCCAGTACTTC. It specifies CASSHRERGHLQETQYF. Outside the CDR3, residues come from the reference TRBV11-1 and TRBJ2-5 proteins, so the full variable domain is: EAEVAQSPRYKITEKSQAVAFWCDPISGHATLYWYRQILGQGPELLVQFQDESVVDDSQLPKDRFSAERLKGVDSTLKIQPAELGDSAMYLCASSHRERGHLQETQYFGPGTRLLVL.